This TCR beta chain was found in a study of blood T cell repertoires in COVID-19. Study-level information: Researchers got acute and convalescent COVID-19 samples from the United States, Italy and Spain. PBMCs, B-cell-depleted T cells, or T cells were the source of the cDNA or gDNA that made up the material.

In the study's own analysis: Estimation of nucleated cell counts relied on the amplification of reference gene primers. Sequencing used immunoSEQ multiplex PCR; TCRdb keeps in-frame clones, though not all of them. V and J calls and clone size are as listed in that table; D and trimming were resolved from the DNA. The sample has a few hundred thousand clones, 89% seen once. The CDR3 is 12 amino acids. Germline-derived CDR1 and CDR2 are SGHAT and FQNNGV. V was clipped by 0 bases and J by 5 bases, with 4 bases between them. Sequenced sample: peripheral blood. The clonotype comes from a woman aged 35 to 49 who had recovered from COVID-19. The J gene is TRBJ2-5, the V gene TRBV11-2; D is unclear. CDR3: CASSLERETQYF. The CDR3 coding sequence is TGTGCCAGCAGCTTAGAGAGGGAGACCCAGTACTTC.